These T cell receptor beta chains were read from a single sample in a study of molecular identifiers for immune sequencing clone quantification. TCRdb recomputed calls from the PCR reads with MiXCR, one row per CDR3 protein. The repertoire holds some 320,000 distinct CDR3 sequences, with over 20% as singletons. The sample was naive CD8+ T cells from blood, with Jurkat cell RNA spiked in. These receptors were collected from a human donor in good health. Some libraries in this study had Jurkat cell RNA spiked in. CDR3s include the opening cysteine and the closing phenylalanine or tryptophan. D genes are given only for firm matches. A row's size may be missing; if present it is once, few, many or a size class.

-	TRBV29-1	TRBJ2-1	few	CSVTGNNEQFF	TGCAGCGTAACAGGAAACAATGAGCAGTTCTTC
-	TRBV6-5	TRBJ2-3	many	CASTGWSDTQYF	TGTGCCAGCACGGGGTGGTCAGATACGCAGTATTTT
-	TRBV11-2	TRBJ2-5	many	CASSTWGIEGDQETQYF	TGTGCCAGCAGCACCTGGGGGATCGAGGGAGACCAAGAGACCCAGTACTTC
TRBD1	TRBV20-1	TRBJ2-7	many	CSAANRGTGGDPYEQYF	TGCAGTGCTGCGAACCGAGGGACAGGGGGCGACCCCTACGAGCAGTACTTC
-	TRBV19	TRBJ2-7	many	CASSTTGRNEQYF	TGTGCCAGTAGTACCACAGGGAGGAACGAGCAGTACTTC
-	TRBV6-5	TRBJ2-2	many	CASSPPGGELFF	TGTGCCAGCAGCCCTCCGGGGGGGGAGCTGTTTTTT
-	TRBV5-1	TRBJ2-7	-	CASSLVAEDEQYF	TGCGCCAGCAGCTTGGTTGCGGAGGACGAGCAGTACTTC
TRBD2	TRBV7-9	TRBJ2-7	many	CASSPPSSGGTSYEQYF	TGTGCCAGCAGCCCGCCCAGCTCGGGAGGTACCTCCTACGAGCAGTACTTC
-	TRBV7-2	TRBJ2-4	many	CASSLGGRNIQYF	TGTGCCAGCAGCTTAGGGGGCAGAAACATTCAGTACTTC
-	TRBV20-1	TRBJ2-7	few	CSANPRGGESYEQYF	TGCAGTGCTAACCCGCGTGGAGGGGAGTCCTACGAGCAGTACTTC
TRBD1	TRBV4-1	TRBJ1-1	few	CASSVTRDRGAEAFF	TGCGCCAGCAGCGTAACGCGGGACAGGGGGGCTGAAGCTTTCTTT
TRBD2	TRBV20-1	TRBJ2-2	many	CSANELAGGLNTGELFF	TGCAGTGCTAACGAACTAGCGGGAGGATTGAACACCGGGGAGCTGTTTTTT
TRBD1	TRBV7-2	TRBJ2-3	many	CASSTTGQGPFGTDTQYF	TGTGCCAGCAGCACGACGGGACAGGGTCCCTTCGGCACAGATACGCAGTATTTT
TRBD2	TRBV2	TRBJ2-3	many	CASRGWVAGESEKVTDTQYF	TGTGCCAGCAGGGGTTGGGTAGCGGGAGAGTCCGAGAAGGTAACAGATACGCAGTATTTT
-	TRBV18	TRBJ1-1	few	CASSREGGAPGTEAFF	TGTGCCAGCTCTCGAGAAGGGGGGGCCCCGGGCACTGAAGCTTTCTTT
-	TRBV6-2/TRBV6-3	TRBJ1-2	many	CASSYASNYGYTF	TGTGCCAGCAGTTACGCGAGTAACTATGGCTACACCTTC
-	TRBV6-5	TRBJ2-5	many	CASSYSNSRQETQYF	TGTGCCAGCAGTTACTCGAATTCACGTCAAGAGACCCAGTACTTC
-	TRBV6-5	TRBJ2-7	many	CASSRNEQYF	TGTGCCAGCAGCCGCAACGAGCAGTACTTC
TRBD2	TRBV25-1	TRBJ2-1	few	CASSVLLAGGPRQFF	TGTGCCAGCAGTGTCCTACTAGCGGGAGGGCCTCGGCAGTTCTTC
-	TRBV28	TRBJ2-7	many	CASLERLGYEQYF	TGTGCCAGCCTCGAGCGGCTCGGCTACGAGCAGTACTTC
-	TRBV24-1	TRBJ2-1	many	CATSDWTNNNEQFF	TGTGCCACCAGTGACTGGACTAACAACAATGAGCAGTTCTTC
TRBD1	TRBV4-1	TRBJ2-7	many	CASSLTGQGVYEQYF	TGCGCCAGCAGCCTCACGGGACAGGGGGTCTACGAGCAGTACTTC
TRBD1	TRBV4-3	TRBJ2-7	-	CASSQVRTGHYEQYF	TGCGCCAGCAGCCAAGTTAGGACAGGGCACTACGAGCAGTACTTC
-	TRBV3-1	TRBJ2-1	few	CASSQDPSGLYNEQFF	TGTGCCAGCAGCCAAGATCCCAGCGGTCTCTACAATGAGCAGTTCTTC
TRBD1	TRBV24-1	TRBJ2-3	many	CATSETTGGRDTQYF	TGTGCCACCAGTGAAACGACAGGGGGCCGGGATACGCAGTATTTT
TRBD2	TRBV29-1	TRBJ2-1	many	CSVALAEYYNEQFF	TGCAGCGTTGCTCTAGCGGAGTACTACAATGAGCAGTTCTTC
-	TRBV2	TRBJ2-5	many	CASTMTGTSGEETQYF	TGTGCCAGCACCATGACCGGCACCTCAGGAGAAGAGACCCAGTACTTC
TRBD2	TRBV6-2/TRBV6-3	TRBJ2-5	many	CASSYSLAGGGETQYF	TGTGCCAGCAGTTACTCACTAGCGGGAGGGGGAGAGACCCAGTACTTC
-	TRBV19	TRBJ2-3	many	CASSKLGGADTQYF	TGTGCCAGTAGTAAGCTCGGAGGTGCAGATACGCAGTATTTT
-	TRBV27	TRBJ1-1	-	CASSLSAPQGWGEAFF	TGTGCCAGCAGTTTATCGGCCCCCCAGGGATGGGGTGAAGCTTTCTTT
TRBD2	TRBV9	TRBJ2-7	many	CASSVDGRTSDEQYF	TGTGCCAGCAGCGTAGATGGGAGGACTAGCGACGAGCAGTACTTC
-	TRBV27	TRBJ2-5	few	CASSLFSDGETQYF	TGTGCCAGCAGTTTATTCTCGGACGGGGAGACCCAGTACTTC
TRBD2	TRBV7-9	TRBJ2-7	many	CASSSTQAGGHSGEQYF	TGTGCCAGCAGCTCCACCCAGGCGGGGGGCCACTCTGGGGAGCAGTACTTC
TRBD1	TRBV6-6	TRBJ2-7	-	CASSYVGTGSEEQYF	TGTGCCAGCAGTTACGTAGGGACAGGGTCGGAAGAGCAGTACTTC
-	TRBV5-1	TRBJ1-1	many	CASSWDGTEAFF	TGCGCCAGCAGCTGGGATGGGACTGAAGCTTTCTTT
TRBD1	TRBV30	TRBJ1-1	-	CARGWDREVTEAFF	TGTGCCCGGGGCTGGGACAGGGAGGTCACTGAAGCTTTCTTT
TRBD2	TRBV25-1	TRBJ2-6	many	CATGAGVNSGANVLTF	TGTGCCACCGGAGCGGGGGTGAACTCTGGGGCCAACGTCCTGACTTTC
-	TRBV7-6	TRBJ2-6	-	CASSLAEQDSTHSGANVLTF	TGTGCCAGCAGCTTAGCGGAGCAGGACAGTACCCACTCTGGGGCCAACGTCCTGACTTTC
-	TRBV20-1	TRBJ2-7	many	CSARGEAGGPYEQYF	TGCAGTGCTAGAGGGGAGGCAGGGGGACCATACGAGCAGTACTTC
-	TRBV6-2/TRBV6-3	TRBJ2-4	many	CASSYSLAKNIQYF	TGTGCCAGCAGTTACAGTCTAGCCAAAAACATTCAGTACTTC
-	TRBV6-2/TRBV6-3	TRBJ2-4	few	CASSYTLTENLAKNIQYF	TGTGCCAGCAGTTACACATTGACAGAAAACTTAGCCAAAAACATTCAGTACTTC
-	TRBV24-1	TRBJ1-1	many	CATRDDGNTEAFF	TGTGCCACCAGAGACGACGGTAACACTGAAGCTTTCTTT
TRBD1	TRBV6-5	TRBJ2-3	many	CASSAGQGPDTQYF	TGTGCCAGCAGTGCGGGACAGGGTCCAGATACGCAGTATTTT
-	TRBV4-1	TRBJ2-7	many	CASSQVRADYEQYF	TGCGCCAGCAGCCAAGTTCGGGCAGACTACGAGCAGTACTTC
-	TRBV28	TRBJ2-3	many	CASSFRGSLNTQYF	TGTGCCAGCAGTTTCCGCGGTTCATTAAATACGCAGTATTTT
TRBD1	TRBV7-2	TRBJ2-3	many	CASSLVTGTGITDTQYF	TGTGCCAGCAGCTTAGTAACAGGGACAGGGATCACAGATACGCAGTATTTT